This T cell receptor beta chain was sequenced for a study of cytomegalovirus exposure and HLA in healthy donors. Comments on this clone: Its antigen is not known.

Study outcomes and limitations: A few of the chains that were CMV-associated were confirmed in vitro to be specific for CMV antigens. While the bulk of TCR sequences proved rare, some public TCRs turned up in many donors.

The assay was immunoSEQ multiplex PCR, and TCRdb's table has in-frame clones only and misses some. The sample holds roughly 330,000 clones, 75% to 90% seen once. This TCR was recovered from a woman aged 25 to 39 in good health and CMV-seropositive. The sample consisted of PBMCs.

CDR3 DNA: TGTGCCAGCAGCTTAGTTCCGGGGGCGGGCAATCAGCCCCAGCATTTT. Its translation: CASSLVPGAGNQPQHF. The V and J genes are TRBV7-8 and TRBJ1-5; a possible D gene is TRBD1 (6 bases). This CDR3 region has 16 residues. Germline V gene data show CDR1 as SGHVS and CDR2 as FQNEAQ. V was trimmed by 1 base and J by 2 bases, leaving 12 bases between them.